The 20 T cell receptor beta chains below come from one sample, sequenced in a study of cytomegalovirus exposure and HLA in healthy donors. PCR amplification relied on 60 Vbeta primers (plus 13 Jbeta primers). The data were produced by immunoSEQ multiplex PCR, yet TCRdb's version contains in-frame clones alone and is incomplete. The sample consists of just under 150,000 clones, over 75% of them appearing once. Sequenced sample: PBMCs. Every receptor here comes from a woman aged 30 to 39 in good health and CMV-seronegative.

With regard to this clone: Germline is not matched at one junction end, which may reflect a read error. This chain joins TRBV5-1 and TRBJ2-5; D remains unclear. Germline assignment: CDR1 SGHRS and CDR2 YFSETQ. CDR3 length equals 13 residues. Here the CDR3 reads CASSLAGEEAQYF. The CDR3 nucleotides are TGCGCCAGCAGCTTGGCCGGTGAAGAGGCCCAGTACTTC.

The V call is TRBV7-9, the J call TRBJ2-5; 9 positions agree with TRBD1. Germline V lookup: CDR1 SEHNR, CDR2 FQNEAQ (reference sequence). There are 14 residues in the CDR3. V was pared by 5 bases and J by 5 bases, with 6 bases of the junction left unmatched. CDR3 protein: CASSLQGASETQYF. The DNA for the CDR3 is TGTGCCAGCAGCCTACAGGGGGCGTCGGAGACCCAGTACTTC.

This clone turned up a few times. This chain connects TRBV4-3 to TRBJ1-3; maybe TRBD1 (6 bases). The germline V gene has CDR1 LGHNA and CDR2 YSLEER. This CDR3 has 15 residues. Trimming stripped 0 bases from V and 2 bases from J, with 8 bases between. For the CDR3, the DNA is TGCGCCAGCAGCCAAGAGTACAGGGCTGGAAACACCATATATTTT. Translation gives CASSQEYRAGNTIYF.

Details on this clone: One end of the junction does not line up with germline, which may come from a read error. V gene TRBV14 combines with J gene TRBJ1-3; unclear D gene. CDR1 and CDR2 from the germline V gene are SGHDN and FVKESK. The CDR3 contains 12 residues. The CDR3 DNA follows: TGTGCCAGCAGCCATTCTGTAAACACCATATATTTT. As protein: CASSHSVNTIYF.

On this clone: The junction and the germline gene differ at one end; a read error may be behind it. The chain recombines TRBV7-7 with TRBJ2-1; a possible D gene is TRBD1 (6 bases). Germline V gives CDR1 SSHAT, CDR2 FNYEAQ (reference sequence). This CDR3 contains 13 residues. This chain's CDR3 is CASSSDRYNEQLF. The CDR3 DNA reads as TGTGCCAGCAGCTCGGACAGATACAATGAGCAGCTCTTC.

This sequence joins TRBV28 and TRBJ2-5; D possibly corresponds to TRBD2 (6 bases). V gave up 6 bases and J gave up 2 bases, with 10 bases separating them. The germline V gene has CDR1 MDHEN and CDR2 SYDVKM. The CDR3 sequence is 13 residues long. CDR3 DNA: TGTGCCAGCAGACCAGCGGGTCAAGAGACCCAGTACTTC. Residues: CASRPAGQETQYF.

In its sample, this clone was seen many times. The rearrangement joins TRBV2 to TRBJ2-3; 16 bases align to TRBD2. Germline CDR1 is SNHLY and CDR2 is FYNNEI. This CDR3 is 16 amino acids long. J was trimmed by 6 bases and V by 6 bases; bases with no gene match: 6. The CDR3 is CASRAGTSGGVDTQYF. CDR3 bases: TGTGCCAGCAGAGCCGGGACTAGCGGGGGGGTCGATACGCAGTATTTT.

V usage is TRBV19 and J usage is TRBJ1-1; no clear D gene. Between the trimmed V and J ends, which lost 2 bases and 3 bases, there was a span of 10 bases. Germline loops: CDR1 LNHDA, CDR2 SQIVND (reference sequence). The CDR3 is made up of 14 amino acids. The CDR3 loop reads CASSIPGPHTEAFF. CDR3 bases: TGTGCCAGTAGTATACCTGGGCCCCACACTGAAGCTTTCTTT.

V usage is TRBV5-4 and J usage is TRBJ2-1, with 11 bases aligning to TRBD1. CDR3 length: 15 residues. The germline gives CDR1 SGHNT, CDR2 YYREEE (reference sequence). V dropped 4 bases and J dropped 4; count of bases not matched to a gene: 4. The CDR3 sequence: CASSADRGRYNEQFF. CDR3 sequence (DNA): TGTGCCAGCAGCGCGGACAGGGGGCGGTACAATGAGCAGTTCTTC.

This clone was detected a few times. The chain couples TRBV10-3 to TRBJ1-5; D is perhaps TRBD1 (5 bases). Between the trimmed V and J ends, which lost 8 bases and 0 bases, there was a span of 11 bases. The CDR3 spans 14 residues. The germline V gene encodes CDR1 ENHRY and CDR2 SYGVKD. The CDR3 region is CAIGGGNSNQPQHF. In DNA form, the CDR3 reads TGTGCCATCGGGGGGGGGAATAGCAATCAGCCCCAGCATTTT.

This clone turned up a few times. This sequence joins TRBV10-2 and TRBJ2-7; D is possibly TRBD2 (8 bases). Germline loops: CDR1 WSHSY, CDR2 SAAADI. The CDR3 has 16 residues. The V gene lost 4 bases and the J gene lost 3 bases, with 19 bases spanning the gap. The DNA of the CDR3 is TGCGCCAGCAGTGCTTCCGGGAGGGACAGTAACTACGAGCAGTACTTC. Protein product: CASSASGRDSNYEQYF.

The DNA for the CDR3 is TGTGCCAGCAGCCCCGGACAGAACAATGAGCAGTTCTTC. Its protein product is CASSPGQNNEQFF. The chain employs TRBV2 and TRBJ2-1; TRBD1 is a possible D gene (6 bases). The CDR3 consists of 13 residues. The germline gives CDR1 SNHLY, CDR2 FYNNEI. V lost 6 bases, J lost 5 bases, and 11 bases lay in between.

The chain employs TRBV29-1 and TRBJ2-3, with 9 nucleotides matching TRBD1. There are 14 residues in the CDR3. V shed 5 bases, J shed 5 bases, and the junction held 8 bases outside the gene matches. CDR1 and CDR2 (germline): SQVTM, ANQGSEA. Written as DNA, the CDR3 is TGCAGCGTTTCCAGGGACAGGGCAGGAGATACGCAGTATTTT. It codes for CSVSRDRAGDTQYF.

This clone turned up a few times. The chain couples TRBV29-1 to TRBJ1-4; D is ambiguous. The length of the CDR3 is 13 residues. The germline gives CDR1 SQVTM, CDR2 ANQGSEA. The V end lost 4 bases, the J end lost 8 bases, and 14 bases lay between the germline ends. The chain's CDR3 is CSVAVTVGEKLFF. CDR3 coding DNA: TGCAGCGTTGCCGTAACAGTTGGGGAAAAACTGTTTTTT.

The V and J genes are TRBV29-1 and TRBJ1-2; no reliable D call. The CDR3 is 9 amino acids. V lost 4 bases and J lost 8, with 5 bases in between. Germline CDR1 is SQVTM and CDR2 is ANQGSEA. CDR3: CSVGEGYTF. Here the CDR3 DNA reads TGCAGCGTTGGCGAAGGCTACACCTTC.

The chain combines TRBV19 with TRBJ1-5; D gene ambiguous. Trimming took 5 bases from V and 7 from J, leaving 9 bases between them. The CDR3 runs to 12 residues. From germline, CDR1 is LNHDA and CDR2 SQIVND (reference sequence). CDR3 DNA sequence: TGTGCCAGTAGTCTGCAGGCCCAGCCCCAGCATTTT. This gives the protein CASSLQAQPQHF.

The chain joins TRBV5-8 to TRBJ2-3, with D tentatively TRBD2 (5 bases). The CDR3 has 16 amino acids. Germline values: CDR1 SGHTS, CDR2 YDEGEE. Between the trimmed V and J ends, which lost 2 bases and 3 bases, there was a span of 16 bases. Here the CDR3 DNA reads TGTGCCAGCAGCTTTATGTACTCGGGGTCAACAGATACGCAGTATTTT. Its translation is CASSFMYSGSTDTQYF.

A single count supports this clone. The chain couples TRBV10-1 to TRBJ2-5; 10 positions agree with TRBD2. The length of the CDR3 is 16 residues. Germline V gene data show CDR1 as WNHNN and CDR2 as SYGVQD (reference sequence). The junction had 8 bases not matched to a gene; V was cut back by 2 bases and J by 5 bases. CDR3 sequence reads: CASSERQRGGLETQYF. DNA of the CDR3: TGCGCCAGCAGTGAGAGGCAGCGGGGGGGCCTCGAGACCCAGTACTTC.

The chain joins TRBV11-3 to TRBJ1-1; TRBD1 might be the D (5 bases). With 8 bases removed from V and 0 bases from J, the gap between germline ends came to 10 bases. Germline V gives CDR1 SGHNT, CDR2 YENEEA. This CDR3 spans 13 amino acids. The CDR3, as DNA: TGTGCCAGCTCGGCGGACATGAACACTGAAGCTTTCTTT. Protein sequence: CASSADMNTEAFF.

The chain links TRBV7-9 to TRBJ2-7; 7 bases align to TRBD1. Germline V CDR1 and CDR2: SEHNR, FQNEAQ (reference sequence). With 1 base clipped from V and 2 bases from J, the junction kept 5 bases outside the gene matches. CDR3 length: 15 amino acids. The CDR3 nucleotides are TGTGCCAGCAGCTTAGGGACAGGTGTTGCCTACGAGCAGTACTTC. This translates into CASSLGTGVAYEQYF.